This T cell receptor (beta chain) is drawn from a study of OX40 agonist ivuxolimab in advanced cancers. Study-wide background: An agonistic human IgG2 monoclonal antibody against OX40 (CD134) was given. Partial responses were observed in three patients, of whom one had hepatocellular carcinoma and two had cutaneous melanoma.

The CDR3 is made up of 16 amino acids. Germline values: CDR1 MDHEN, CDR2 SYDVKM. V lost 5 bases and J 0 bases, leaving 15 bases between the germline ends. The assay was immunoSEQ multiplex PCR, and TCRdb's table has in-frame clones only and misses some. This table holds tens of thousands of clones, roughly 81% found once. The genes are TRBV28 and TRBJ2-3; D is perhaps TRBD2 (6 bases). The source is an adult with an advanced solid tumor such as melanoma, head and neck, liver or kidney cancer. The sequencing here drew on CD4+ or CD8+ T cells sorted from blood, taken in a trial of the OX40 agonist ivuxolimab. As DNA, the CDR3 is TGTGCCAGCAGTGGGGGGTTGGGGACCAGCACAGATACGCAGTATTTT. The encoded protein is CASSGGLGTSTDTQYF.